The rows below give T cell receptor beta chains drawn from one sample of a study of T cell changes during pregnancy in multiple sclerosis. Data came from immunoSEQ multiplex PCR; TCRdb stores just in-frame clones and leaves some out. The table shows some 16,000 clones, with roughly 86% occurring only once. The sample was CD8+ T cells from peripheral blood mononuclear cells, taken in the second trimester of pregnancy. The origin of the receptors is a female donor in good health, enrolled as a control in a pregnancy study. The CDR3 runs from the conserved cysteine through the conserved F or W. The D gene is left open where the match is weak. The size entry is marked missing in some rows and otherwise reads once, few, many or a size class.

size: NA
V: TRBV7-6
D: NA
J: TRBJ1-2
DNA: TGTGCCAGCAGCTCCTCCGGGGGAAACTATGGCTACACCTTC
CDR3: CASSSSGGNYGYTF

size: once
V: TRBV28
D: NA
J: TRBJ1-4
DNA: TGTGCCAGCAGCTCCGGGACACGTCCCACGGGGAGCGAAAAACTGTTTTTT
CDR3: CASSSGTRPTGSEKLFF

size: once
V: TRBV6-5
D: NA
J: TRBJ2-3
DNA: TGTGCCAGCAGTTGGCGGGATCGGAGCACAGATACGCAGTATTTT
CDR3: CASSWRDRSTDTQYF

size: NA
V: TRBV29-1
D: TRBD1
J: TRBJ1-5
DNA: TGCAGCGCATGGACAGGGAGTAGCAATCAGCCCCAGCATTTT
CDR3: CSAWTGSSNQPQHF

size: NA
V: TRBV7-8
D: TRBD1
J: TRBJ1-2
DNA: TGTGCCAGCAGCCTGGGACAGGGGGACTATGGCTACACCTTC
CDR3: CASSLGQGDYGYTF

size: NA
V: TRBV27
D: TRBD2
J: TRBJ2-3
DNA: TGTGCCAGCAGACATTGGGGAGGGGATACGCAGTATTTT
CDR3: CASRHWGGDTQYF

size: NA
V: TRBV10-3
D: NA
J: TRBJ2-2
DNA: TGTGCCATCGGGCCCGGGGAGCTGTTTTTT
CDR3: CAIGPGELFF

size: NA
V: TRBV5-4
D: NA
J: TRBJ2-7
DNA: TGTGCCAGCAGTCCCGTTAACTCCTACGAGCAGTACTTC
CDR3: CASSPVNSYEQYF

size: NA
V: TRBV4-1
D: TRBD1
J: TRBJ1-3
DNA: TGCGCCAGCTCCGCCGCCGACAGGGTGGCCGGAAACACCATATATTTT
CDR3: CASSAADRVAGNTIYF

size: NA
V: TRBV5-1
D: NA
J: TRBJ2-7
DNA: TGCGCCAGCAGCTTGAAGGGGAACAACGAGCAGTACTTC
CDR3: CASSLKGNNEQYF

size: NA
V: TRBV4-1
D: NA
J: TRBJ2-2
DNA: TGCGCCAGCAGCCAAGTACAGAACACCGGGGAGCTGTTTTTT
CDR3: CASSQVQNTGELFF

size: NA
V: TRBV4-3
D: NA
J: TRBJ2-7
DNA: TGCGCCAGCAGCCATATTACAGGGATCGAGCAGTACTTC
CDR3: CASSHITGIEQYF

size: once
V: TRBV7-8
D: NA
J: TRBJ1-2
DNA: TGTGCCAGCAGCCTTCACACAGGCTACACCTTC
CDR3: CASSLHTGYTF

size: NA
V: TRBV5-5
D: NA
J: TRBJ1-5
DNA: TGTGCCAGCAGCTTGGAGATCGGGGGGAATCAGCCCCAGCATTTT
CDR3: CASSLEIGGNQPQHF

size: NA
V: TRBV9
D: NA
J: TRBJ2-2
DNA: TGTGCCAGCAGCGGAGACTTCCGCCCAGCCGGGGAGCTGTTTTTT
CDR3: CASSGDFRPAGELFF

size: NA
V: TRBV4-3
D: TRBD2
J: TRBJ2-3
DNA: TGCGCCAGCAGCCAAGATCGACTAGCGGGAAGCACAGATACGCAGTATTTT
CDR3: CASSQDRLAGSTDTQYF

size: NA
V: TRBV29-1
D: NA
J: TRBJ2-5
DNA: TGCAGCGTTGATGGAGGGGAGGATCAAGAGACCCAGTACTTC
CDR3: CSVDGGEDQETQYF

size: few
V: TRBV29-1
D: TRBD1
J: TRBJ2-7
DNA: TGCAGCGTTGTATCAGGACAGGGCTACGAGCAGTACTTC
CDR3: CSVVSGQGYEQYF

size: NA
V: TRBV30
D: TRBD1
J: TRBJ2-7
DNA: TGTGCCTGGAGTGCGGGACAGGGGGCTTCCGAGCAGTACTTC
CDR3: CAWSAGQGASEQYF

size: NA
V: TRBV4-3
D: NA
J: TRBJ1-6
DNA: TGCGCCAGCAGTCAGGACAGCTCCTATAATTCACCCCTCCACTTT
CDR3: CASSQDSSYNSPLHF

size: NA
V: TRBV11-2
D: TRBD1
J: TRBJ1-5
DNA: TGTGCCAGCAGCTCCGGGACAGCGCGCAATCAGCCCCAGCATTTT
CDR3: CASSSGTARNQPQHF

size: NA
V: TRBV4-3
D: NA
J: TRBJ2-4
DNA: TGCGCCAGCAGCCCAAGAGGCGGAGTTAAGGACATTCAGTACTTC
CDR3: CASSPRGGVKDIQYF

size: few
V: TRBV4-3
D: NA
J: TRBJ1-2
DNA: TGCGCCAGCAGCCAAGGGCCCCAGGGGAGGGACTACACCTTC
CDR3: CASSQGPQGRDYTF

size: NA
V: TRBV5-8
D: NA
J: TRBJ1-1
DNA: TGTGCCAGCAGCTTGGGTGGCGGGAGCACTGAAGCTTTCTTT
CDR3: CASSLGGGSTEAFF

size: NA
V: TRBV19
D: NA
J: TRBJ1-2
DNA: TGTGCCAGTACCGTCCAGGGGTACTATGGCTACACCTTC
CDR3: CASTVQGYYGYTF

size: NA
V: TRBV14
D: TRBD1
J: TRBJ1-6
DNA: TGTGCCAGCAGCCGTAACCAGGGGGGATCACCCCTCCACTTT
CDR3: CASSRNQGGSPLHF